This T cell receptor beta chain was retrieved from a study of blood T cell repertoires in COVID-19. The overall study: PBMCs, B-cell-depleted T cells, or T cells provided the cDNA or gDNA that made up the material.

V was pared by 2 bases and J by 0 bases, with 11 bases between. The CDR3 has 16 residues. CDR1 PRHDT and CDR2 FYEKMQ come from the germline V gene (reference sequence). The protocol was immunoSEQ multiplex PCR, while the TCRdb copy is restricted to in-frame clones and leaves out a portion. Here the sample spans 240,000 or so clones, roughly 87% being singletons. The TCR sequence derives from a man in his 60s who had recovered from COVID-19. The sample taken for sequencing was peripheral blood. This chain links TRBV13 with TRBJ1-3, with a weak D call TRBD1 (6 bases). CDR3 loop: CASSLRGALSGNTIYF. CDR3 nucleotide sequence: TGTGCCAGCAGCTTACGGGGGGCCCTCTCTGGAAACACCATATATTTT. Looking up the rest from reference TRBV13 and TRBJ1-3 gives the full variable domain: AAGVIQSPRHLIKEKRETATLKCYPIPRHDTVYWYQQGPGQDPQFLISFYEKMQSDKGSIPDRFSAQQFSDYHSELNMSSLELGDSALYFCASSLRGALSGNTIYFGEGSWLTVV.